Listed here are 4 T cell receptor beta chains from one sample, sequenced in a study of blood T cell repertoires in COVID-19. TCRdb's copy holds only in-frame clones and misses some; the assay was immunoSEQ multiplex PCR. The data show 170,000 or so clones, roughly 87% seen once. The sequenced sample was peripheral blood. The receptor source for this set is an older woman with COVID-19, enrolled during active disease.

The chain employs TRBV7-3 and TRBJ1-1, with 8 bases identical to TRBD1. The CDR3 sequence is 14 residues long. With 4 bases clipped from V and 3 bases from J, the junction kept 4 bases outside the gene matches. Germline CDR1 SGHTA, CDR2 FQGTGA. The CDR3 region has the DNA TGTGCCAGCAGCTCACAGGGGGGTGACACTGAAGCTTTCTTT. Protein sequence: CASSSQGGDTEAFF.

The chain carries TRBV2 and TRBJ2-7, with 9 bases lining up with TRBD2. The length of the CDR3 is 15 residues. The germline gives CDR1 SNHLY, CDR2 FYNNEI. With 6 bases clipped from V and 4 bases from J, the junction kept 10 bases outside the gene matches. DNA for the CDR3: TGTGCCAGCAGAGAACTAGCGGGCATAGAATACGAGCAGTACTTC. Its protein product is CASRELAGIEYEQYF.

V is TRBV28 and J is TRBJ2-7; 8 bases line up with TRBD1. The V and J ends lost 2 bases and 1 base, in that order; junction bases with no gene match: 16. The CDR3 contains 19 residues. From germline, CDR1 is MDHEN and CDR2 SYDVKM. CDR3 nucleotides: TGTGCCAGCAGTTTACGGTTCCAACGGGGCAGGGGGCCTTCCTACGAGCAGTACTTC. This gives the protein CASSLRFQRGRGPSYEQYF.

The V and J genes are TRBV18 and TRBJ2-7; 15 bases align to TRBD2. Germline CDR1 and CDR2: KGHSH and LQKENI. CDR3 size: 15 residues. J was trimmed by 3 bases and V by 4 bases; bases with no gene match: 1. The CDR3 loop is CASSLGLAGGYEQYF. CDR3 bases: TGTGCCAGCTCACTGGGACTAGCGGGAGGCTACGAGCAGTACTTC.